This TCR beta chain was recovered during a study of human T cells and chemical hapten exposure. Across the whole study: Alopecia areata, totalis and universalis patients, mostly female, were included. Minor volume differences among pooled libraries chiefly drove per-sample TCR yield variation. Study conclusions and caveats: PT1 expanded TCR numbers tracked positively with patch test score.

Of note for this clonotype: Its antigen is not known.

As for time point: pre-sensitization, week 0. The treatment denotes: therapeutic diphenylcyclopropenone sensitization with weekly scalp DPC. The CDR3 length is 17 residues. Trimming removed 7 bases from V and 9 bases from J, with 25 bases in between. CDR1 and CDR2 from the germline V gene are MNHEY and SVGAGI. TCRdb passed the RACE reads through MiXCR, listing each CDR3 protein once. In the table there are a few hundred thousand distinct CDR3 sequences, approximately 7.5% of which are singletons. The chain carries TRBV6-5 and TRBJ1-6; weak D call: TRBD1 (5 bases). Source: whole blood, taken in connection with sensitization to the hapten diphenylcyclopropenone (DPC). This clonotype was sampled from a young man with alopecia areata. Some clones in this sample may be carry-over from other donors' samples. As DNA, the CDR3 is TGTGCCAGCACCTCACCCCGAGAGGCAGGGAGGTTTTCACCCCTCCACTTT. Amino acids: CASTSPREAGRFSPLHF.